This TCR beta chain came from a study of a mutant IDH1 vaccine in newly diagnosed glioma. Points on this clone: Its antigen is still unknown.

Measured with immunoSEQ multiplex PCR; TCRdb has only the in-frame clones, and not every one. The sample lists 35,000 to 40,000 clones; 81% were seen once. Sample time point: week 23, last vaccination. Each vaccine dose was 300 ug of mutant IDH1 20-mer peptide, with topical imiquimod. V dropped 0 bases and J dropped 2 bases, with 11 bases sitting between them. The V gene's germline CDR1 is MGHRA and CDR2 YSYEKL. This CDR3 has 16 residues. The chain employs TRBV4-1 and TRBJ1-3; TRBD1 is a possible D gene (5 bases). This specimen consisted of PBMCs, obtained from a glioma patient whose treatment included an IDH1 peptide vaccine. This receptor was obtained from a man aged 35 to 55 with glioma. Here the CDR3 DNA reads TGCGCCAGCAGCCAAGATCCGGGGGGGACTGGAAACACCATATATTTT. This sequence encodes CASSQDPGGTGNTIYF.